Shown below are 3 T cell receptor beta chains from a single sample sequenced in a study of T-cell reconstitution after alpha-beta-depleted transplantation in children. Researchers prepared the TCRbeta library using unique molecular identifiers, the study reports. TCRdb used MiXCR to reprocess the PCR reads, holding one entry per CDR3 protein. Of under 250,000 distinct CDR3 sequences detected, around 25% appear once; the ten largest clones hold 4.5% to 5.5%. The sequences come from PBMCs, mostly from graft donor cells, collected 360 days after TCRalphabeta/CD19-depleted stem cell transplant. The origin of the receptors is a female patient between 2 and 15 years old who had a stem cell transplant for congenital amegakaryocytic thrombocytopenia, so the T cells may come from the graft donor.

The V and J genes are TRBV12-3 or TRBV12-4 and TRBJ2-3; D gene ambiguous. The germline V and J ends were trimmed by 1 base and 8 bases, with 16 bases remaining between them. The CDR3 has 15 amino acids. The CDR3 nucleotides are TGTGCCAGCAGTTTAGGCGTAATCACCACGGGTACGCAGTATTTT. It translates to CASSLGVITTGTQYF.

This clonotype has a single count. A read error may explain this, as a much larger clone is one base away. The J gene is TRBJ2-4, the V gene TRBV20-1, with D hard to call. The CDR3 totals 13 residues. Germline CDR1 DFQATT, CDR2 SNEGSKA (reference sequence). The CDR3 spells CIARALTKNIQYF. CDR3 coding DNA: TGCATTGCTAGGGCCCTAACCAAAAACATTCAGTACTTC.

This rearrangement joins TRBV5-1 to TRBJ1-1; D is possibly TRBD1 (6 bases). Trimming removed 2 bases from V and 4 bases from J, with 18 bases in between. Germline loops: CDR1 SGHRS, CDR2 YFSETQ. CDR3 length: 16 amino acids. CDR3 region: CASSFTPGVSATEAFF. The CDR3 DNA is TGCGCCAGCAGCTTTACGCCAGGGGTATCGGCCACTGAAGCTTTCTTT.